The 25 T cell receptor beta chains below were found in one sample sequenced in a study of CD8+CD57+ T cells in acquired aplastic anemia. Individuals selected for sequencing had exhibited CD8+CD57+ cell expansion on flow cytometry. Genomic DNA, serving as template, underwent TCR beta VDJ and CDR3 profiling. Using its own MiXCR run on the reads, TCRdb lists one record per CDR3 protein. Among tens of thousands of distinct CDR3 sequences listed, under 80% were seen once. Sequenced: sorted CD4+, CD8+, or CD8+CD57+ T cells (not recorded which) from PBMCs. All receptors come from a human donor with aplastic anemia.

The chain recombines TRBV19 with TRBJ1-6; TRBD1 matches at 7 bases. J was trimmed by 8 bases and V by 5 bases; bases with no gene match: 12. The germline V gene has CDR1 LNHDA and CDR2 SQIVND (reference sequence). CDR3 size: 16 residues. CDR3 bases: TGTGCCAGTAGTCCTCAGGCAGGGGGAGTGCATTCACCCCTCCACTTT. This gives the protein CASSPQAGGVHSPLHF.

J is TRBJ2-1 and V is TRBV2; D gene ambiguous. In germline, CDR1 is SNHLY, CDR2 FYNNEI. The CDR3 extends over 15 amino acids. The germline V and J ends were trimmed by 3 bases and 7 bases, with 16 bases remaining between them. In DNA form, the CDR3 reads TGTGCCAGCAGTGAGGCAAGCGCGGCCTTAAATGAGCAGTTCTTC. This gives the protein CASSEASAALNEQFF.

The V gene is TRBV30, the J gene TRBJ1-1; D is ambiguous. Trimming shortened V by 0 bases and J by 3 bases, and 8 bases separated the two germline ends. This CDR3 spans 13 amino acids. Germline lookup yields CDR1 GTSNPN and CDR2 SVGIG (reference sequence). The CDR3 DNA sequence: TGTGCCTGGAGTGTACTTCGGGACACTGAAGCTTTCTTT. Translation gives CAWSVLRDTEAFF.

This sequence joins TRBV19 and TRBJ1-1; 11 bases are shared with TRBD1. Trimming at V came to 3 bases and at J to 5 bases, leaving 5 bases not matched to a gene. This CDR3 is 15 amino acids long. The germline V gene has CDR1 LNHDA and CDR2 SQIVND (reference sequence). Here the CDR3 DNA reads TGTGCCAGTAGTATCCCGGGACAGGGGGGAACTGAAGCTTTCTTT. It codes for CASSIPGQGGTEAFF.

This clonotype has just a few counts. The chain has TRBV7-2 and TRBJ2-2; D ambiguous. CDR3 length equals 13 residues. In germline, CDR1 is SGHTA, CDR2 FQGNSA. V lost 0 bases and J lost 7, with 6 bases in between. The CDR3 bases are TGTGCCAGCAGCTTAGCTTGGGTCGGGGAGCTGTTTTTT. Amino acid sequence: CASSLAWVGELFF.

The rearrangement links TRBV20-1 to TRBJ2-1; TRBD2 agrees at 9 bases. V lost 3 bases and J lost 6; bases outside the gene matches: 9. Germline lookup yields CDR1 DFQATT and CDR2 SNEGSKA (reference sequence). The CDR3 runs to 15 residues. DNA for the CDR3: TGCAGTGCTAGGCGCGGCGGGAGGGTCAGCAATGAGCAGTTCTTC. The encoded protein is CSARRGGRVSNEQFF.

The chain employs TRBV10-3 and TRBJ2-1; TRBD2 is a possible D gene (6 bases). CDR1 is ENHRY and CDR2 is SYGVKD in the germline V gene. The CDR3 runs 12 residues. The V end lost 8 bases, the J end lost 5 bases, and 10 bases lay between the germline ends. In DNA form, the CDR3 reads TGTGCCATCGGGGGACTGGACAATGAGCAGTTCTTC. It translates to CAIGGLDNEQFF.

This sequence joins TRBV10-1 and TRBJ1-6, with a possible D match to TRBD1 (5 bases). CDR1 and CDR2 (germline): WNHNN, SYGVQD (reference sequence). The CDR3 spans 13 residues. The germline V and J ends were trimmed by 7 bases and 11 bases, with 15 bases remaining between them. CDR3 nucleotide sequence: TGCGCCAGCAAGGGGCGACAATCGGCACCCCTCCACTTT. This translates into CASKGRQSAPLHF.

This chain uses TRBV5-1 with TRBJ1-1; 7 bases fit TRBD1. CDR1 is SGHRS and CDR2 is YFSETQ in the germline V gene. The junction had 5 bases not matched to a gene; V was cut back by 1 base and J by 2 bases. The CDR3 runs 15 residues. The CDR3 loop is CASSLLTGINTEAFF. For the CDR3, the DNA is TGCGCCAGCAGCTTGCTGACAGGGATTAACACTGAAGCTTTCTTT.

This clonotype was picked up a small number of times. The genes are TRBV15 and TRBJ2-7, with D uncertain. This CDR3 region has 14 residues. From germline, CDR1 is LNHNV and CDR2 YYDKDF (reference sequence). The V end was cut by 5 bases, the J end by 10 bases, with 21 bases between. The CDR3 region has the DNA TGTGCCACCAGCTTAGAAGGTGGGAAATTGGCCCAGTACTTC. Its translation is CATSLEGGKLAQYF.

The V call is TRBV19, the J call TRBJ2-2; D is possibly TRBD2 (5 bases). V was trimmed by 8 bases and J by 6 bases, leaving 10 bases between them. Germline V gene data show CDR1 as LNHDA and CDR2 as SQIVND (reference sequence). The CDR3 sequence is 12 residues long. The CDR3 here is CASQDGAGELFF. Written as DNA, the CDR3 is TGTGCCAGTCAGGACGGGGCCGGGGAGCTGTTTTTT.

This rearrangement joins TRBV2 to TRBJ1-6; TRBD1 is a possible D gene (6 bases). Germline V gene sequence: CDR1 SNHLY, CDR2 FYNNEI. V lost 3 bases to trimming and J lost 7 bases, with 13 bases between them. The CDR3 totals 15 residues. The CDR3 spells CASSDPRQGNSPLHF. The DNA of the CDR3 is TGTGCCAGCAGTGATCCCAGGCAGGGGAATTCACCCCTCCACTTT.

This chain connects TRBV5-4 to TRBJ2-5; no definite D call. The CDR3 is 13 amino acids. Trimming cost V 1 base and J 2 bases, with 6 bases left between them. CDR1 and CDR2 from the germline V gene are SGHNT and YYREEE (reference sequence). The CDR3 coding sequence is TGTGCCAGCAGCTTGCCGACACAAGAGACCCAGTACTTC. This translates into CASSLPTQETQYF. Based on the CDR3 plus reference TRBV5-4 and TRBJ2-5, the full variable domain is ETGVTQSPTHLIKTRGQQVTLRCSSQSGHNTVSWYQQALGQGPQFIFQYYREEENGRGNFPPRFSGLQFPNYSSELNVNALELDDSALYLCASSLPTQETQYFGPGTRLLVL.

This clonotype appeared a few times. The chain is built from TRBV7-9 and TRBJ1-6; 7 bases agree with TRBD1. V shed 1 base and J 9 bases; nucleotides not matched to a gene: 3. The CDR3 loop spans 14 amino acids. From germline, CDR1 is SEHNR and CDR2 FQNEAQ (reference sequence). The CDR3 DNA reads as TGTGCCAGCAGCTTAGATTCAGGGGGTTCACCCCTCCACTTT. Its translation is CASSLDSGGSPLHF.

This clonotype was picked up a small number of times. The J gene is TRBJ1-2, the V gene TRBV2; D not resolved. Trimming cost V 7 bases and J 3 bases, with 12 bases left between them. CDR3 length: 13 residues. From germline, CDR1 is SNHLY and CDR2 FYNNEI. In DNA form, the CDR3 reads TGTGCCAGCATTGCGGGGTCGGACTATGGCTACACCTTC. It translates to CASIAGSDYGYTF. The whole variable domain, remainder taken from reference TRBV2 and TRBJ1-2, is EPEVTQTPSHQVTQMGQEVILRCVPISNHLYFYWYRQILGQKVEFLVSFYNNEISEKSEIFDDQFSVERPDGSNFTLKIRSTKLEDSAMYFCASIAGSDYGYTFGSGTRLTVV.

In its sample, this clonotype was seen a few times. The chain is built from TRBV29-1 and TRBJ2-7; 10 nucleotides agree with TRBD2. The germline V gene has CDR1 SQVTM and CDR2 ANQGSEA. V lost 6 bases, J lost 4 bases, and 15 bases stayed unmatched. There are 16 residues in the CDR3. In nucleotides, the CDR3 is TGCAGCGTAGCTACCCCGGTAGGACTAGCGGTTTACGAGCAGTACTTC. This gives the protein CSVATPVGLAVYEQYF.

Here the CDR3 DNA reads TGCAGTGCTGTTCATGCAGCTAGCAATCAGCCCCAGCATTTT. It specifies CSAVHAASNQPQHF. The rearrangement joins TRBV20-1 to TRBJ1-5; D not certain. The length of the CDR3 is 14 residues. Germline V gene lookup returns CDR1 DFQATT and CDR2 SNEGSKA (reference sequence). The V gene lost 5 bases and the J gene lost 0 bases, with 11 bases spanning the gap.

The chain joins TRBV20-1 to TRBJ2-5; 7 bases match TRBD1. Germline-derived CDR1 and CDR2 are DFQATT and SNEGSKA (reference sequence). There are 16 residues in the CDR3. With 0 bases clipped from V and 5 bases from J, the junction kept 12 bases outside the gene matches. The CDR3 nucleotides are TGCAGTGCTAGAGATTCGGGTAGGGGGCAGGAGGAGACCCAGTACTTC. It specifies CSARDSGRGQEETQYF.

This clonotype was seen a few times. The rearrangement links TRBV29-1 to TRBJ1-6; possible D gene TRBD1, 5 bases. The CDR3 loop spans 14 amino acids. CDR1 is SQVTM and CDR2 is ANQGSEA in the germline V gene. V gave up 7 bases and J gave up 7 bases, with 17 bases separating them. In DNA, the CDR3 is TGCAGCGCTCGGGAGGGCGGGGGAAATTCACCCCTCCACTTT. Amino acids: CSAREGGGNSPLHF.

This clonotype occurred a few times. DNA for the CDR3: TGCAGTGCTAGTCGGACTGGCTACGAGCAGTACTTC. Residues: CSASRTGYEQYF. V is TRBV20-1 and J is TRBJ2-7, with D perhaps matching TRBD2 (5 bases). The germline gives CDR1 DFQATT, CDR2 SNEGSKA (reference sequence). Trimming removed 3 bases from V and 3 bases from J, with 9 bases in between. This CDR3 is built from 12 residues.

The V gene is TRBV19, the J gene TRBJ1-1, with a weak D call TRBD1 (5 bases). Germline loops: CDR1 LNHDA, CDR2 SQIVND (reference sequence). CDR3 size: 12 residues. The ends were cut back, 3 bases at V and 5 bases at J, with 7 bases in the middle. The chain's CDR3 is CASSIRGTEAFF. CDR3 nucleotide sequence: TGTGCCAGTAGTATTCGGGGGACTGAAGCTTTCTTT.

The CDR3 bases are TGTGCCACCAGCACGGCTGGGGGACACGAGCAGTACTTC. Protein product: CATSTAGGHEQYF. This rearrangement joins TRBV15 to TRBJ2-7; D possibly matches TRBD1 or TRBD2 (5 bases each). The CDR3 has 13 residues. V was cut by 4 bases and J by 5 bases, with 12 bases left in between. The germline V gene has CDR1 LNHNV and CDR2 YYDKDF (reference sequence).

The gene calls are TRBV7-8 and TRBJ2-7; TRBD1 might be the D (6 bases). The CDR3 covers 14 residues. Per germline, CDR1 SGHVS and CDR2 FQNEAQ. V was shortened by 5 bases and J by 4 bases, with 15 bases between the two germline ends. The CDR3 coding sequence is TGTGCCAGCAGCCCCTCGGACAGACAATACGAGCAGTACTTC. It specifies CASSPSDRQYEQYF.

The chain recombines TRBV29-1 with TRBJ2-7; tentatively, D is TRBD1 or TRBD2 (5 bases each). CDR3 size: 11 residues. Trimming took 5 bases from V and 4 from J, leaving 9 bases between them. Germline CDR1 and CDR2: SQVTM and ANQGSEA. The CDR3 is CSVRDLYEQYF. CDR3 nucleotide sequence: TGCAGCGTTCGGGACCTTTACGAGCAGTACTTC.

The chain couples TRBV7-2 to TRBJ2-1; D possibly uses TRBD1 or TRBD2 (5 bases each). The CDR3 sequence is 15 residues long. V shed 3 bases and J shed 5 bases, with 14 bases lying between them. From germline, CDR1 is SGHTA and CDR2 FQGNSA. The CDR3 DNA reads TGTGCCAGCAGCTTGGGGCTAGCCGAGAACAATGAGCAGTTCTTC. It codes for CASSLGLAENNEQFF.